This entry lists 30 T cell receptor beta chains sequenced from one sample in a study of T-cell reconstitution after alpha-beta-depleted transplantation in children. During its preparation, the TCRbeta library received unique molecular identifiers. One entry per CDR3 protein, called by TCRdb with MiXCR from the PCR reads. Here the sample spans some 640,000 distinct CDR3 sequences, approximately 17% being singletons. The material was PBMCs from the stem cell graft donor, obtained from the stem cell graft. The receptors shown here come from a human donor who donated a stem cell graft to a child with acute myeloid leukemia.

The rearrangement links TRBV7-9 to TRBJ1-2; D is unresolved. Germline V gene lookup returns CDR1 SEHNR and CDR2 FQNEAQ (reference sequence). Trimming pared 6 bases from V and 0 bases from J, leaving 8 bases between. The CDR3 is 13 residues long. The CDR3 here is CASRRSTNYGYTF. CDR3 nucleotides: TGTGCCAGCAGGCGGAGCACTAACTATGGCTACACCTTC.

This clonotype came up a few times. The J gene is TRBJ2-3, the V gene TRBV27; 8 nucleotides align to TRBD2. CDR3 length equals 13 residues. CDR1 and CDR2 from the germline V gene are MNHEY and SMNVEV (reference sequence). The V gene end was trimmed by 9 bases and the J gene end by 0 bases; junction bases not matched to a gene: 2. The CDR3 coding sequence is TGTGCCAGTTTAGCGGGGAGCACAGATACGCAGTATTTT. This encodes CASLAGSTDTQYF.

The chain is built from TRBV7-2 and TRBJ1-1, with 9 positions matching TRBD1. Germline CDR1 is SGHTA and CDR2 is FQGNSA. Losses at the gene ends were 5 bases for V and 4 bases for J; bases not matched to a gene: 8. The CDR3 is made up of 15 amino acids. Here the CDR3 DNA reads TGTGCCAGCAGCCAACTCCAGACAGGGGGCACTGAAGCTTTCTTT. Translation gives CASSQLQTGGTEAFF. The full variable domain, in which reference TRBV7-2 and TRBJ1-1 provide the parts outside the CDR3, is GAGVSQSPSNKVTEKGKDVELRCDPISGHTALYWYRQSLGQGLEFLIYFQGNSAPDKSGLPSDRFSAERTGGSVSTLTIQRTQQEDSAVYLCASSQLQTGGTEAFFGQGTRLTVV.

This clonotype was found a few times. CDR3 loop: CSARDQDPAYEQYF. Here the CDR3 DNA reads TGCAGTGCTAGAGATCAGGACCCGGCCTACGAGCAGTACTTC. This chain links TRBV20-1 with TRBJ2-7; D is unresolved. This CDR3 has 14 residues. Trimming removed 0 bases from V and 2 bases from J, with 11 bases in between. Germline V CDR1 and CDR2: DFQATT, SNEGSKA (reference sequence).

This clonotype was observed a few times. The genes are TRBV4-1 and TRBJ1-1; TRBD1 aligns across 9 bases. V was pared by 7 bases and J by 7 bases, with 10 bases of the junction left unmatched. In germline, CDR1 is MGHRA, CDR2 YSYEKL. The CDR3 is 14 residues long. The CDR3 DNA follows: TGCGCCAGCAAGTCCGGGACAGGGCCTATTGAAGCTTTCTTT. Amino acid sequence: CASKSGTGPIEAFF.

In regard to this clonotype: With a much larger clone just one base away, this may be a read error. V gene TRBV20-1 combines with J gene TRBJ2-5; D assignment may be TRBD1 or TRBD2 (5 bases each). The CDR3 length is 11 residues. Germline loops: CDR1 DFQATT, CDR2 SNEGSKA (reference sequence). Here the CDR3 DNA reads TGCAGTGGACGGGGCAGCCAGACCCGGTACTTC. It translates to CSGRGSQTRYF.

The V call is TRBV5-6, the J call TRBJ2-3; a weak D match, TRBD2 (6 bases). V gave up 2 bases and J gave up 4 bases, with 11 bases separating them. The CDR3 totals 14 residues. In germline, CDR1 is SGHDT, CDR2 YYEEEE. The CDR3 sequence: CASSFLGGADTQYF. The CDR3 nucleotides are TGTGCCAGCAGCTTCCTCGGGGGAGCAGATACGCAGTATTTT.

Many counts were recorded for this clonotype. This chain uses TRBV20-1 with TRBJ2-7; 9 bases map to TRBD1. J gave up 5 bases and V 3 bases, and 11 bases lay outside the gene matches. Germline V gene lookup returns CDR1 DFQATT and CDR2 SNEGSKA (reference sequence). The CDR3 has 15 residues. The CDR3 DNA reads as TGCAGTGCTAGCAGGGACCGGGACAGGGTCCACGAGCAGTACTTC. This encodes CSASRDRDRVHEQYF.

This clonotype was counted only a few times. This chain uses TRBV5-1 with TRBJ2-3, with a possible D match to TRBD1 (5 bases). Per germline, CDR1 SGHRS and CDR2 YFSETQ. Deletions cut 5 bases from V and 4 bases from J, with 20 bases between. The CDR3 loop spans 16 amino acids. The CDR3 coding sequence is TGCGCCAGCAGTCCGCTTGGGGCGATTGTCCCAGATACGCAGTATTTT. As protein: CASSPLGAIVPDTQYF.

There are many counts of this clonotype. This chain joins TRBV6-4 and TRBJ2-1; 11 bases are shared with TRBD2. Trimming cost V 3 bases and J 6 bases; bases outside gene matches: 7. The CDR3 has 16 residues. Germline V gives CDR1 MRHNA, CDR2 SNTAGT. CDR3 region: CASSELAGGLGNEQFF. For the CDR3, the DNA is TGTGCCAGCAGTGAGCTAGCGGGGGGCCTGGGCAATGAGCAGTTCTTC.

This clonotype was recorded at least ten times. This chain links TRBV10-3 with TRBJ1-2; 9 nucleotides agree with TRBD1. V lost 6 bases, J lost 3 bases, and 5 bases stayed unmatched. From germline, CDR1 is ENHRY and CDR2 SYGVKD. The CDR3 has 14 residues. CDR3: CAISETGGHYGYTF. The CDR3 coding sequence is TGTGCCATCAGCGAGACAGGGGGGCACTATGGCTACACCTTC.

This chain connects TRBV7-2 to TRBJ2-2; no reliable D call. Germline assignment: CDR1 SGHTA and CDR2 FQGNSA. Trimming removed 4 bases at V and 4 bases at J, with 16 bases between. There are 16 residues in the CDR3. CDR3 residues: CASSSAGPLGTGELFF. In DNA, the CDR3 is TGTGCCAGCAGCTCCGCCGGGCCCCTGGGCACCGGGGAGCTGTTTTTT.

The rearrangement joins TRBV5-1 to TRBJ1-6; 9 bases agree with TRBD1. V gave up 4 bases and J gave up 10 bases; unmatched junction bases: 12. The germline V gene has CDR1 SGHRS and CDR2 YFSETQ. This CDR3 has 16 residues. The CDR3 DNA is TGCGCCAGCAGCGGCGAGGGCACAGGGGGCTACTCACCCCTCCACTTT. It is translated as CASSGEGTGGYSPLHF.

The sample holds many counts of this clonotype. The chain couples TRBV20-1 to TRBJ2-5, with 8 nucleotides matching TRBD1. This CDR3 is 14 amino acids long. Looked up from germline, CDR1 is DFQATT and CDR2 is SNEGSKA (reference sequence). With V trimmed by 6 bases and J by 3 bases, 9 bases remained unmatched. CDR3 loop: CSADLTGVKETQYF. The CDR3 region has the DNA TGCAGTGCCGATCTGACAGGGGTCAAAGAGACCCAGTACTTC.

This clonotype has only one observation. The gene calls are TRBV6-1 and TRBJ1-1; maybe TRBD1 (6 bases). The V gene's germline CDR1 is MNHNS and CDR2 SASEGT. V lost 8 bases to trimming and J lost 5 bases, with 18 bases between them. There are 14 residues in the CDR3. The CDR3 sequence: CASFFGGRRTEAFF. CDR3 coding DNA: TGTGCCAGCTTTTTCGGGGGGCGGCGGACTGAAGCTTTCTTT.

This clonotype was counted between two and nine times. The chain couples TRBV5-1 to TRBJ2-2; a possible D gene is TRBD1 (6 bases). CDR3 size: 14 residues. The germline V gene encodes CDR1 SGHRS and CDR2 YFSETQ. V shed 4 bases and J shed 6 bases, with 13 bases lying between them. The CDR3 is CASSPLQGSGELFF. CDR3 DNA: TGCGCCAGCAGCCCCCTACAGGGCTCCGGGGAGCTGTTTTTT. Variable domain in full (rest from reference TRBV5-1 and TRBJ2-2): KAGVTQTPRYLIKTRGQQVTLSCSPISGHRSVSWYQQTPGQGLQFLFEYFSETQRNKGNFPGRFSGRQFSNSRSEMNVSTLELGDSALYLCASSPLQGSGELFFGEGSRLTVL.

This clonotype was observed many times. This chain uses TRBV10-3 with TRBJ1-1; 8 nucleotides agree with TRBD1. V was clipped by 0 bases and J by 1 base; unmatched bases: 1. Looked up from germline, CDR1 is ENHRY and CDR2 is SYGVKD. CDR3 length: 15 residues. The CDR3 DNA reads as TGTGCCATCAGTGAGTCCGGACAGGGGAACACTGAAGCTTTCTTT. Its protein is CAISESGQGNTEAFF.

This clonotype has a count of ten or more. This chain uses TRBV20-1 with TRBJ2-5; 13 nucleotides align to TRBD2. There are 14 residues in the CDR3. The J segment lost 5 bases and the V segment lost 3 bases, leaving 3 bases of the junction unmatched. Germline CDR1 and CDR2: DFQATT and SNEGSKA (reference sequence). Here the CDR3 reads CSARGLAGRETQYF. CDR3 nucleotides: TGCAGTGCTAGGGGACTAGCGGGGCGGGAGACCCAGTACTTC.

This clonotype was picked up a small number of times. This chain links TRBV5-1 with TRBJ1-6; D is ambiguous. V was cut by 0 bases and J by 7 bases, with 5 bases left in between. The CDR3 contains 13 residues. The germline gives CDR1 SGHRS, CDR2 YFSETQ. Here the CDR3 DNA reads TGCGCCAGCAGCTTGGAACCGAATTCACCCCTCCACTTT. Residues: CASSLEPNSPLHF.

The chain couples TRBV9 to TRBJ2-1; 7 bases agree with TRBD1. CDR3 length equals 17 residues. V gave up 4 bases and J gave up 2 bases; unmatched junction bases: 12. Germline lookup yields CDR1 SGDLS and CDR2 YYNGEE. The CDR3 DNA sequence: TGTGCCAGCAGCCCCCAAACAGGGGTGCTCACCTACAATGAGCAGTTCTTC. Encoded protein: CASSPQTGVLTYNEQFF.

This clonotype was counted at least ten times. The genes are TRBV20-1 and TRBJ2-1; D gene ambiguous. The CDR3 is 13 residues long. Germline CDR1 reads DFQATT; CDR2 reads SNEGSKA (reference sequence). Between the trimmed V and J ends, which lost 0 bases and 9 bases, there was a span of 12 bases. In nucleotides, the CDR3 is TGCAGTGCTAGAGATATGGGAATTCTTGAGCAGTTCTTC. This translates into CSARDMGILEQFF.

This clonotype was detected a few times. The CDR3 region is CASSIRRWWGTEAFF. In nucleotides, the CDR3 is TGTGCCAGCAGCATAAGACGGTGGTGGGGAACTGAAGCTTTCTTT. The chain recombines TRBV7-8 with TRBJ1-1; D is undetermined. Germline CDR1 is SGHVS and CDR2 is FQNEAQ. Trimming left V 5 bases short and J 5 bases short, with 18 bases between. The CDR3 spans 15 residues.

This clonotype was counted at least ten times. This chain uses TRBV13 with TRBJ2-1; 8 nucleotides match TRBD2. The V gene end was trimmed by 5 bases and the J gene end by 2 bases; junction bases not matched to a gene: 11. This CDR3 has 17 amino acids. CDR1 PRHDT and CDR2 FYEKMQ come from the germline V gene (reference sequence). The CDR3 nucleotides read TGTGCCAGCAGCGCCAGCGCGAGCGGGGGCCCCTACAATGAGCAGTTCTTC. Translating it yields CASSASASGGPYNEQFF.

This clonotype was seen more than once but under ten times. The CDR3 reads CASSSGQGAASNTEAFF. The CDR3 bases are TGTGCCAGCAGCTCAGGACAGGGGGCGGCTTCGAACACTGAAGCTTTCTTT. The chain carries TRBV11-3 and TRBJ1-1, with 11 bases lining up with TRBD1. The CDR3 extends over 17 amino acids. V was pared by 4 bases and J by 1 base, with 8 bases of the junction left unmatched. Germline CDR1 reads SGHNT; CDR2 reads YENEEA. The full variable domain, with the rest looked up from reference TRBV11-3 and TRBJ1-1, is EAGVVQSPRYKIIEKKQPVAFWCNPISGHNTLYWYLQNLGQGPELLIRYENEEAVDDSQLPKDRFSAERLKGVDSTLKIQPAELGDSAVYLCASSSGQGAASNTEAFFGQGTRLTVV.

The rearrangement links TRBV29-1 to TRBJ2-3; no definite D call. Germline V gene sequence: CDR1 SQVTM, CDR2 ANQGSEA. Trimming stripped 3 bases from V and 6 bases from J, with 19 bases between. CDR3 length: 15 residues. The CDR3 region is CSVDSAHFFGDTQYF. CDR3 sequence (DNA): TGCAGCGTTGACAGCGCGCATTTCTTCGGGGATACGCAGTATTTT.

In this sample, this clonotype turned up a few times. The genes are TRBV7-6 and TRBJ2-5; unclear D gene. The V end was cut by 5 bases, the J end by 1 base, with 8 bases between. This CDR3 region has 13 residues. CDR1 and CDR2 from the germline V gene are SGHVS and FNYEAQ. CDR3 sequence: CASSKHLQETQYF. In DNA form, the CDR3 reads TGTGCCAGCAGCAAACACCTCCAAGAGACCCAGTACTTC.

The table lists this clonotype with a few counts. The genes are TRBV15 and TRBJ2-2; 11 bases line up with TRBD1. Unmatched junction bases numbered 6, after V lost 3 bases and J lost 0 bases. Looked up from germline, CDR1 is LNHNV and CDR2 is YYDKDF (reference sequence). The CDR3 has 18 residues. The CDR3 nucleotides are TGTGCCACCAGCAGGGACAGGGGGCCATTCGCGAACACCGGGGAGCTGTTTTTT. Its translation: CATSRDRGPFANTGELFF.

This chain links TRBV5-1 with TRBJ2-1; 11 positions agree with TRBD2. The V gene's germline CDR1 is SGHRS and CDR2 YFSETQ. The trim removed 0 bases at V and 5 bases at J, leaving 10 bases unmatched. The CDR3 runs to 18 residues. CDR3 DNA: TGCGCCAGCAGCTTGGGCCCCCAACGACTAGCGGGGAACAATGAGCAGTTCTTC. Residues: CASSLGPQRLAGNNEQFF.

J is TRBJ2-1 and V is TRBV7-7; D unclear. The CDR3 has 13 residues. Per germline, CDR1 SSHAT and CDR2 FNYEAQ (reference sequence). Trimming took 1 base from V and 4 from J, leaving 5 bases between them. The CDR3 loop is CASSLEVYNEQFF. The CDR3 coding sequence is TGTGCCAGCAGCTTAGAAGTTTACAATGAGCAGTTCTTC.

This clonotype was recorded many times. The chain couples TRBV20-1 to TRBJ2-7; 7 bases match TRBD2. Unmatched junction bases numbered 5, after V lost 6 bases and J lost 6 bases. The CDR3 extends over 11 amino acids. The germline gives CDR1 DFQATT, CDR2 SNEGSKA (reference sequence). The CDR3 spells CSAGTTGEQYF. For the CDR3, the DNA is TGCAGTGCCGGGACTACGGGCGAGCAGTACTTC.